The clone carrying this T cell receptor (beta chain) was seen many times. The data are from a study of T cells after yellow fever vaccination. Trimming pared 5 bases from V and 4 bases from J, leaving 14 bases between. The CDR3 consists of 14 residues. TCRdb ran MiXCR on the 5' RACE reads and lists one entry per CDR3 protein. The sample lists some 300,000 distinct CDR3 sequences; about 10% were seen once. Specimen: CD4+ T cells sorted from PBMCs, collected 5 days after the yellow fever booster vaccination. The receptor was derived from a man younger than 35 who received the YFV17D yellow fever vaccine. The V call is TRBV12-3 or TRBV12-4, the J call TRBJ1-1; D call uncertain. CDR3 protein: CASSPYSRATEAFF. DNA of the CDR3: TGTGCCAGCAGTCCATATTCGAGGGCCACTGAAGCTTTCTTT.